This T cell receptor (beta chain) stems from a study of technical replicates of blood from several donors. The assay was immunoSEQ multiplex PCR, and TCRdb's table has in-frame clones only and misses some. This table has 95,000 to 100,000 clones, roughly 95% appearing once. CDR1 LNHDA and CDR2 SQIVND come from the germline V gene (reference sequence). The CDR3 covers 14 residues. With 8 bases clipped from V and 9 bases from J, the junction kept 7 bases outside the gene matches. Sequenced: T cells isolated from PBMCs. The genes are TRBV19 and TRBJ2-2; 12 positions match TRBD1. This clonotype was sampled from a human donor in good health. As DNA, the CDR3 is TGTGCCAGTGCCGGGACAGGGGGCCTCCGGGAGCTGTTTTTT. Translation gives CASAGTGGLRELFF. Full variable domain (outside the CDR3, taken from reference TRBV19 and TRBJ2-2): DGGITQSPKYLFRKEGQNVTLSCEQNLNHDAMYWYRQDPGQGLRLIYYSQIVNDFQKGDIAEGYSVSREKKESFPLTVTSAQKNPTAFYLCASAGTGGLRELFFGEGSRLTVL.